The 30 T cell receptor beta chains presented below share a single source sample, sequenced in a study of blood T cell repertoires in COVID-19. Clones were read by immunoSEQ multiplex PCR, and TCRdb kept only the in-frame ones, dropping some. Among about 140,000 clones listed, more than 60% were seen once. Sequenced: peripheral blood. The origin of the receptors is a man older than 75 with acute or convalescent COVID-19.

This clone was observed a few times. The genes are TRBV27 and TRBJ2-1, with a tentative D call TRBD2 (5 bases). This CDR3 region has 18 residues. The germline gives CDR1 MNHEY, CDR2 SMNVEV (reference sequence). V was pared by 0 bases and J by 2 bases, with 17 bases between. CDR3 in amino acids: CASSLSDFRGLPYNEQFF. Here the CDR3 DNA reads TGTGCCAGCAGTTTATCCGACTTCCGCGGGCTTCCCTACAATGAGCAGTTCTTC.

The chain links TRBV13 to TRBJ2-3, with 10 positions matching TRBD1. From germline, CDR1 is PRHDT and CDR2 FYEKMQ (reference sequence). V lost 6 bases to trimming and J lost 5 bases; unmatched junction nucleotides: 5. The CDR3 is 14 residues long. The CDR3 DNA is TGTGCCAGCAGTGTCGGACAGGGGGGAGATACGCAGTATTTT. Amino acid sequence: CASSVGQGGDTQYF.

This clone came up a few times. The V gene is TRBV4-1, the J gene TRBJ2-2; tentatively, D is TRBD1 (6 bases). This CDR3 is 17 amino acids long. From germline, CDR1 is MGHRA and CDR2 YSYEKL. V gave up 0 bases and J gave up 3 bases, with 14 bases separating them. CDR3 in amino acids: CASSQDRRGGYTGELFF. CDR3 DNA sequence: TGCGCCAGCAGCCAAGACCGAAGAGGGGGTTACACCGGGGAGCTGTTTTTT.

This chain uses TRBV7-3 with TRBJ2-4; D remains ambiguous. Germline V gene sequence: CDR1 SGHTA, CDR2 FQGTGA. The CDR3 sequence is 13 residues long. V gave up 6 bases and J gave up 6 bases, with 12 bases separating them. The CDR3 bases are TGTGCCAGCAGTCCAGGTGGTGGAAACATTCAGTACTTC. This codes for CASSPGGGNIQYF.

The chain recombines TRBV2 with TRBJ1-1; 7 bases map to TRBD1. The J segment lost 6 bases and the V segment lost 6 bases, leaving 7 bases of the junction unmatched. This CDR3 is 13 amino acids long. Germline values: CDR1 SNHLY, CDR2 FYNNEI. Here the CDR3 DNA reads TGTGCCAGCAGACCCGGGACAGCTTCTGAAGCTTTCTTT. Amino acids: CASRPGTASEAFF.

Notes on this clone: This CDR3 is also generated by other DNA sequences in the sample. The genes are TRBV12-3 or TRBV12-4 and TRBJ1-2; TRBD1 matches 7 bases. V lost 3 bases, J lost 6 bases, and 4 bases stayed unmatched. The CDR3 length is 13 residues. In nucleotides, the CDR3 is TGTGCCAGCAGTTTGGGTCAGGGGGATGGCTACACCTTC. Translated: CASSLGQGDGYTF.

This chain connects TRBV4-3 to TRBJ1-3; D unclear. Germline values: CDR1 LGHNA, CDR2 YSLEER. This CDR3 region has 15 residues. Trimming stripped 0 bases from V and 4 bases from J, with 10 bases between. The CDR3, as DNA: TGCGCCAGCAGCCAAGATGGAGCTGGAGGAAACACCATATATTTT. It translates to CASSQDGAGGNTIYF.

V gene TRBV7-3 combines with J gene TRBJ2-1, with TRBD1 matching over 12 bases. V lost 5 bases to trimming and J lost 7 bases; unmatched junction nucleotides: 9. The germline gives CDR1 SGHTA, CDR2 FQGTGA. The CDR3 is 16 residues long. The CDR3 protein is CASSPLLGQGANEQFF. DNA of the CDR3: TGTGCCAGCAGCCCCCTCCTGGGACAGGGGGCAAATGAGCAGTTCTTC.

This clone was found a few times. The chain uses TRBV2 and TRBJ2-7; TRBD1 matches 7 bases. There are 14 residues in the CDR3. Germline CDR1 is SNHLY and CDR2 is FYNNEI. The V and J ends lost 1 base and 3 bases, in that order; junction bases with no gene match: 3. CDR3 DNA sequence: TGTGCCAGCAGTGAAGTAGCAGGGGGCTACGAGCAGTACTTC. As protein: CASSEVAGGYEQYF. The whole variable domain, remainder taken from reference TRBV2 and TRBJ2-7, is EPEVTQTPSHQVTQMGQEVILRCVPISNHLYFYWYRQILGQKVEFLVSFYNNEISEKSEIFDDQFSVERPDGSNFTLKIRSTKLEDSAMYFCASSEVAGGYEQYFGPGTRLTVT.

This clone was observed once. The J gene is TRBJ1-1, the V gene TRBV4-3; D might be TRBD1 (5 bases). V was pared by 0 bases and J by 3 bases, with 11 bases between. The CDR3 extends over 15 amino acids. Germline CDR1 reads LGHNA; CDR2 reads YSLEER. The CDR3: CASSQDRVGHTEAFF. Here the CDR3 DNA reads TGCGCCAGCAGCCAAGACAGGGTTGGGCACACTGAAGCTTTCTTT.

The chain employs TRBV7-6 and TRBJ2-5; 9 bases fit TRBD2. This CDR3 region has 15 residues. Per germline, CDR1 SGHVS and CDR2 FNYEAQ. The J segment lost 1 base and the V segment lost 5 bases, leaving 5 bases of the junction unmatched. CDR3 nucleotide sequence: TGTGCCAGCAGCGACCGCGGGGGGGTCCAAGAGACCCAGTACTTC. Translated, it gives CASSDRGGVQETQYF.

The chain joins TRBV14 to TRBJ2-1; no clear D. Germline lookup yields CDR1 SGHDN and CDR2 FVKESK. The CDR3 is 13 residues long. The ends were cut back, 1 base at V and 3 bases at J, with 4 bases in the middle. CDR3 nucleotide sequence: TGTGCCAGCAGCCAAGGCTACTACAATGAGCAGTTCTTC. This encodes CASSQGYYNEQFF. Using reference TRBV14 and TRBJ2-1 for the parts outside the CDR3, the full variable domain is EAGVTQFPSHSVIEKGQTVTLRCDPISGHDNLYWYRRVMGKEIKFLLHFVKESKQDESGMPNNRFLAERTGGTYSTLKVQPAELEDSGVYFCASSQGYYNEQFFGPGTRLTVL.

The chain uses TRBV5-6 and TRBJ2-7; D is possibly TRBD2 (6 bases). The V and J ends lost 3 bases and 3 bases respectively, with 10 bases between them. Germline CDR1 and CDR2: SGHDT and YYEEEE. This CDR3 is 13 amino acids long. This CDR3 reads CASSSWGDYEQYF. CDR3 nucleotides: TGTGCCAGCAGCTCCTGGGGGGACTACGAGCAGTACTTC.

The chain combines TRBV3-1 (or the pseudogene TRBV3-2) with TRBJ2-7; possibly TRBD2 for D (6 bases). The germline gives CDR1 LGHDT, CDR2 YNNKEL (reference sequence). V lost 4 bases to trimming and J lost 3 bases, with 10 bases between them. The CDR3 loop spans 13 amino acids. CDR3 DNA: TGTGCCAGCAGCCGCCAGGGAGGCTACGAGCAGTACTTC. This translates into CASSRQGGYEQYF.

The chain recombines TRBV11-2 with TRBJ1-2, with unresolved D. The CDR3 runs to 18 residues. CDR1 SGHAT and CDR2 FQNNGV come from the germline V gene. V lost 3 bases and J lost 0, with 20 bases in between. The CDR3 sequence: CASSLKRASPGANYGYTF. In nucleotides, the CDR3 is TGTGCCAGCAGCTTGAAGAGGGCATCCCCGGGAGCTAACTATGGCTACACCTTC. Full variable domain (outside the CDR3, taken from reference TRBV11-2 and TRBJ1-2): EAGVAQSPRYKIIEKRQSVAFWCNPISGHATLYWYQQILGQGPKLLIQFQNNGVVDDSQLPKDRFSAERLKGVDSTLKIQPAKLEDSAVYLCASSLKRASPGANYGYTFGSGTRLTVV.

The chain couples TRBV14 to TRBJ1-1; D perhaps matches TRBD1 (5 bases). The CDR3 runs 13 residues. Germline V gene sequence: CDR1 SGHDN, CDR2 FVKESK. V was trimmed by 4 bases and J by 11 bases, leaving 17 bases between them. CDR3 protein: CASSPWGGAGAFF. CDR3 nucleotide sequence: TGTGCCAGCAGCCCCTGGGGGGGTGCCGGGGCTTTCTTT.

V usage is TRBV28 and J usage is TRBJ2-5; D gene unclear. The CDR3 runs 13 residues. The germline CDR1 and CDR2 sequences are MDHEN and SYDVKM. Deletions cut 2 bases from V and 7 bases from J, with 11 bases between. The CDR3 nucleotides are TGTGCCAGCAGTTTAGGCTGGTCTGGGACCCAGTACTTC. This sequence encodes CASSLGWSGTQYF.

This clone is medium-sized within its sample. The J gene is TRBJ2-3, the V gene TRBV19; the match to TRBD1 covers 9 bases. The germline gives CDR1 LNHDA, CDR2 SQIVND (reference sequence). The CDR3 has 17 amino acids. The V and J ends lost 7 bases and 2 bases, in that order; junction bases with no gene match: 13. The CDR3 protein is CASKAQGATQDTDTQYF. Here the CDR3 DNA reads TGTGCCAGTAAGGCACAGGGGGCTACCCAAGACACAGATACGCAGTATTTT. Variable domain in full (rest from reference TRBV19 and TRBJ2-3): DGGITQSPKYLFRKEGQNVTLSCEQNLNHDAMYWYRQDPGQGLRLIYYSQIVNDFQKGDIAEGYSVSREKKESFPLTVTSAQKNPTAFYLCASKAQGATQDTDTQYFGPGTRLTVL.

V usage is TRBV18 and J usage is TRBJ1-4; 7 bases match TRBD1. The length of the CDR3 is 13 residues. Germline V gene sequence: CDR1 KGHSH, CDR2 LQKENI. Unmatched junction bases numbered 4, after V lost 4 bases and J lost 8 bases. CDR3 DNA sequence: TGTGCCAGCTCACGACAGGGAGGCGAAAAACTGTTTTTT. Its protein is CASSRQGGEKLFF.

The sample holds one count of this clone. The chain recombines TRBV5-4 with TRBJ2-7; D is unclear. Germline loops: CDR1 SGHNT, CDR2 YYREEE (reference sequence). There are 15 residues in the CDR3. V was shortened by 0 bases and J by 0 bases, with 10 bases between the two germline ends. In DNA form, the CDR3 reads TGTGCCAGCAGCTTGGTCGGTATGAGCTCCTACGAGCAGTACTTC. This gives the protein CASSLVGMSSYEQYF.

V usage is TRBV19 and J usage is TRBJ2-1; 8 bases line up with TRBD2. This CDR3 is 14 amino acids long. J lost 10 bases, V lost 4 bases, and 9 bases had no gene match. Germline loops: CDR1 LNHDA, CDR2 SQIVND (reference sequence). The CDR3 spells CASSTRGGGGEQFF. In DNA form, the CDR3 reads TGTGCCAGTAGTACCCGGGGGGGCGGGGGAGAGCAGTTCTTC.

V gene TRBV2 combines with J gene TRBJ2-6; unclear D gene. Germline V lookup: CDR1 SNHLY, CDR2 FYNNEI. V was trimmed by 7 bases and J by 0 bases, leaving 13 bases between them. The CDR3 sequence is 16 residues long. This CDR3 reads CASTPDGSSGANVLTF. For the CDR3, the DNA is TGTGCCAGCACCCCCGATGGCAGCTCTGGGGCCAACGTCCTGACTTTC.

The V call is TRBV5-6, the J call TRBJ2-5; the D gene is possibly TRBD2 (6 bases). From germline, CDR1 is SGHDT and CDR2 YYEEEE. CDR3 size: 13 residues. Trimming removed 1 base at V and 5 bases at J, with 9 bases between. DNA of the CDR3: TGTGCCAGCAGCTTGCTTGGGAGGGAGACCCAGTACTTC. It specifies CASSLLGRETQYF.

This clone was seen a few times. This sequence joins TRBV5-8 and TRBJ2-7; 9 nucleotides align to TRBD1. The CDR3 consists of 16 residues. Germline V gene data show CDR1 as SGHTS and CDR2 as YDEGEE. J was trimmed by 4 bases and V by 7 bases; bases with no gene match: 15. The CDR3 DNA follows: TGTGCCAGCTCTCCCTTAGACCGGGACAGGGATTACGAGCAGTACTTC. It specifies CASSPLDRDRDYEQYF.

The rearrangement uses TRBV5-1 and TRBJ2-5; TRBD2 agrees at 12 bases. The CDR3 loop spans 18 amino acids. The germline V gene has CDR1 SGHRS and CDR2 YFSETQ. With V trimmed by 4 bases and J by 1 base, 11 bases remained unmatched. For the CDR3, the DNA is TGCGCCAGCAGCCTGACTGGAACTAGCGGGGGGTCCCAAGAGACCCAGTACTTC. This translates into CASSLTGTSGGSQETQYF. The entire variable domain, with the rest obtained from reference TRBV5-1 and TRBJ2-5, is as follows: KAGVTQTPRYLIKTRGQQVTLSCSPISGHRSVSWYQQTPGQGLQFLFEYFSETQRNKGNFPGRFSGRQFSNSRSEMNVSTLELGDSALYLCASSLTGTSGGSQETQYFGPGTRLLVL.

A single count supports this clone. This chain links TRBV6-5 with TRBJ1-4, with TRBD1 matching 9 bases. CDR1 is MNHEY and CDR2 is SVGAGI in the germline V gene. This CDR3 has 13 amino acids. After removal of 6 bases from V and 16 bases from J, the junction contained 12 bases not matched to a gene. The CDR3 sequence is CASRETQGAAEFF. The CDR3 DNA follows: TGTGCCAGCAGAGAGACACAGGGGGCGGCGGAGTTTTTT.

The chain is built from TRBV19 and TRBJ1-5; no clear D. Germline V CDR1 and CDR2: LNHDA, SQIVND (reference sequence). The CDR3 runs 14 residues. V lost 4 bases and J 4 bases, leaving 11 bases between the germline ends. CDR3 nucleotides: TGTGCCAGTAGTACCCAGGTTACTAATCAGCCCCAGCATTTT. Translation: CASSTQVTNQPQHF.

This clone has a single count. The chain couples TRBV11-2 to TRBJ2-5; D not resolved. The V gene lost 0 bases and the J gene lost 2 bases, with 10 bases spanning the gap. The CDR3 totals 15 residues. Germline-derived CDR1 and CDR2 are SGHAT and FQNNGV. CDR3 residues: CASSLDRAGQETQYF. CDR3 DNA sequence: TGTGCCAGCAGCTTAGATCGTGCAGGTCAAGAGACCCAGTACTTC.

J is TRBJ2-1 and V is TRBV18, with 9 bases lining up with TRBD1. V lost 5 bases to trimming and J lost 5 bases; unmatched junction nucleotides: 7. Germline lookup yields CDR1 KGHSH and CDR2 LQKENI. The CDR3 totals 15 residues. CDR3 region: CASSENRGRHNEQFF. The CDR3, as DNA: TGTGCCAGCTCAGAAAACAGGGGGCGCCACAATGAGCAGTTCTTC.

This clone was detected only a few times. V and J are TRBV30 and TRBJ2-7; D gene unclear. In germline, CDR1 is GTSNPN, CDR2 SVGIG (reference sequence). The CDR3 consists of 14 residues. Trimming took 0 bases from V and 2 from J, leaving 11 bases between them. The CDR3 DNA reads TGTGCCTGGAGTGTTCGAGGTTACACCTACGAGCAGTACTTC. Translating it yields CAWSVRGYTYEQYF.